These 16 T cell receptor beta chains were all obtained from the same sample, sequenced in a study of cytomegalovirus exposure and HLA in healthy donors (dated by TCRdb to about 2017). The library was obtained by the immunoSEQ multiplex PCR assay. For the multiplex PCR, a mixture combining 60 forward primers for TCR Vbeta segments and 13 reverse primers for TCR Jbeta segments was used. TCRdb stores this immuneACCESS table with in-frame sequences only. Part of the clones is absent; in the studies checked, under half of the shortfall reflects unresolved V genes, and no reason is known for the rest. This sample has about 160,000 clones in its table, and 75% of those were observed once. The ten biggest clones cover 3% of the sample. The specimen was PBMCs. The source is a woman in her forties or fifties in good health and CMV-seropositive.

The chain joins TRBV7-6 to TRBJ1-1; 8 bases map to TRBD1. V shed 2 bases, J shed 5 bases, and the junction held 13 bases outside the gene matches. This CDR3 contains 17 residues. Germline CDR1 is SGHVS and CDR2 is FNYEAQ. The DNA for the CDR3 is TGTGCCAGCAGCTTAAGGGGGGGGACAGGTGGTTGGACTGAAGCTTTCTTT. It translates to CASSLRGGTGGWTEAFF.

The chain couples TRBV7-8 to TRBJ2-1, with D perhaps matching TRBD1 (5 bases). Between the trimmed V and J ends, which lost 1 base and 7 bases, there was a span of 14 bases. Germline CDR1 is SGHVS and CDR2 is FQNEAQ. There are 15 residues in the CDR3. Written as DNA, the CDR3 is TGTGCCAGCAGCTTAGGTGTACAGGTCCAAAATGAGCAGTTCTTC. Protein: CASSLGVQVQNEQFF.

The V call is TRBV30, the J call TRBJ1-2, with TRBD1 matching over 9 bases. J gave up 4 bases and V 1 base, and 4 bases lay outside the gene matches. This CDR3 is 14 amino acids long. Germline V gene data show CDR1 as GTSNPN and CDR2 as SVGIG (reference sequence). CDR3 loop: CAWSGQGVTYGYTF. The CDR3 bases are TGTGCCTGGAGTGGACAGGGGGTTACCTATGGCTACACCTTC.

The chain recombines TRBV5-1 with TRBJ1-1; 11 nucleotides line up with TRBD1. V lost 3 bases, J lost 10 bases, and 5 bases stayed unmatched. The V gene's germline CDR1 is SGHRS and CDR2 YFSETQ. This CDR3 spans 13 amino acids. Written as DNA, the CDR3 is TGCGCCAGCAGCTCTCCGGGACAGGGGGTAGCTTTCTTT. Its translation is CASSSPGQGVAFF.

The chain uses TRBV18 and TRBJ1-4; 8 bases are shared with TRBD1. J gave up 0 bases and V 1 base, and 4 bases lay outside the gene matches. The germline CDR1 and CDR2 sequences are KGHSH and LQKENI. The CDR3 totals 17 residues. The CDR3 DNA reads TGTGCCAGCTCACCACGTGGGACAGGAGCAACTAATGAAAAACTGTTTTTT. Its protein product is CASSPRGTGATNEKLFF.

This chain links TRBV7-6 with TRBJ2-5; 16 bases agree with TRBD2. The end of the DNA aligns better with TRBJ2-7, so the J call may be wrong. Germline values: CDR1 SGHVS, CDR2 FNYEAQ. CDR3 length: 21 amino acids. This CDR3 is CASSPRNLGGLAGGSSYEQYF. CDR3 bases: TGTGCCAGCAGCCCGCGTAATCTTGGGGGACTAGCGGGGGGGAGCTCCTACGAGCAGTACTTC.

This clone came up once. The chain employs TRBV9 and TRBJ2-5, with a tentative D call TRBD2 (7 bases). Deletions cut 2 bases from V and 2 bases from J, with 16 bases between. Germline V gives CDR1 SGDLS, CDR2 YYNGEE. There are 16 residues in the CDR3. The CDR3 DNA sequence: TGTGCCAGCAGCGTGGGACCGGGGGGCGATCAAGAGACCCAGTACTTC. This sequence encodes CASSVGPGGDQETQYF.

This sequence joins TRBV27 and TRBJ2-3; D gene unclear. The CDR3 loop spans 15 amino acids. V was clipped by 6 bases and J by 0 bases, with 13 bases between them. Per germline, CDR1 MNHEY and CDR2 SMNVEV (reference sequence). CDR3 in amino acids: CASRPGPTSTDTQYF. CDR3 DNA: TGTGCCAGCAGGCCGGGTCCAACTAGCACAGATACGCAGTATTTT.

This rearrangement joins TRBV7-9 to TRBJ1-1; D might be TRBD1 (6 bases). CDR1 is SEHNR and CDR2 is FQNEAQ in the germline V gene (reference sequence). V lost 5 bases, J lost 10 bases, and 29 bases lay in between. This CDR3 contains 17 residues. CDR3 sequence reads: CASSPLPGRGGLGRAFF. The CDR3 nucleotides read TGTGCCAGCAGCCCCTTGCCCGGAAGAGGGGGATTAGGGAGAGCTTTCTTT.

This clone was recorded a few times. The V and J genes are TRBV9 and TRBJ2-1, with TRBD2 matching 9 bases. Per germline, CDR1 SGDLS and CDR2 YYNGEE. Unmatched junction bases numbered 11, after V lost 6 bases and J lost 10 bases. The CDR3 loop spans 14 amino acids. This CDR3 is CASNGLAGTQEQFF. CDR3 nucleotide sequence: TGTGCCAGCAACGGCCTAGCGGGAACCCAAGAGCAGTTCTTC.

V is TRBV5-6 and J is TRBJ2-5; TRBD1 matches at 11 bases. The DNA matches TRBJ2-7 better at its end, which makes the J call doubtful. CDR3 size: 14 residues. Germline-derived CDR1 and CDR2 are SGHDT and YYEEEE. For the CDR3, the DNA is TGTGCCAGCAGCCCCGGACAGGGGGCATACGAGCAGTACTTC. This translates into CASSPGQGAYEQYF.

CDR3 DNA: TGTGCCAGCAAGACAGGGACCAACTATGGCTACACCTTC. This translates into CASKTGTNYGYTF. The V call is TRBV6-1, the J call TRBJ1-2; 7 bases are a match to TRBD1. Germline V gene lookup returns CDR1 MNHNS and CDR2 SASEGT. J was trimmed by 2 bases and V by 7 bases; bases with no gene match: 4. The CDR3 length is 13 residues.

The chain has TRBV7-9 and TRBJ2-6, with 8 bases that match TRBD2. The junction had 7 bases not matched to a gene; V was cut back by 1 base and J by 2 bases. This CDR3 contains 18 residues. CDR1 and CDR2 (germline): SEHNR, FQNEAQ (reference sequence). CDR3 sequence reads: CASSLVLTGGAGANVLTF. For the CDR3, the DNA is TGTGCCAGCAGCTTAGTATTAACGGGGGGGGCTGGGGCCAACGTCCTGACTTTC.

The CDR3 region has the DNA TGTGCCAGCAGTTTAAGCACGAACACCGGGGAGCTGTTTTTT. Protein: CASSLSTNTGELFF. The chain couples TRBV27 to TRBJ2-2; D not resolved. CDR3 length: 14 residues. In germline, CDR1 is MNHEY, CDR2 SMNVEV (reference sequence). V was shortened by 2 bases and J by 0 bases, with 4 bases between the two germline ends.

The rearrangement links TRBV18 to TRBJ2-2; D not certain. The CDR3 has 15 amino acids. The germline V gene encodes CDR1 KGHSH and CDR2 LQKENI. V lost 4 bases and J 1 base, leaving 10 bases between the germline ends. CDR3 nucleotide sequence: TGTGCCAGCTCACTACAGAGCAAGAACACCGGGGAGCTGTTTTTT. Translation: CASSLQSKNTGELFF.

The rearrangement uses TRBV19 and TRBJ1-5; 8 nucleotides agree with TRBD1. CDR1 LNHDA and CDR2 SQIVND come from the germline V gene (reference sequence). The V and J ends lost 6 bases and 11 bases, in that order; junction bases with no gene match: 9. The CDR3 sequence is 13 residues long. The CDR3 region is CASSGQGVVAQHF. The CDR3, as DNA: TGTGCCAGTAGCGGACAGGGAGTTGTGGCCCAGCATTTT.